This T cell receptor (beta chain) was recorded in a study of T cell changes during pregnancy in multiple sclerosis. Profiled with immunoSEQ multiplex PCR; TCRdb holds only in-frame clones, not every one. The sample has about 42,000 clones, more than 85% seen once. This clonotype was obtained from a female donor in good health, enrolled as a control in a pregnancy study. The sequenced sample was CD4+ T cells from peripheral blood mononuclear cells, obtained in the second trimester of pregnancy.

CDR3 amino acids: CASSLMRGGSQETQYF. CDR3 coding DNA: TGTGCCAGCAGCTTAATGCGGGGAGGGTCTCAAGAGACCCAGTACTTC. The chain has TRBV7-2 and TRBJ2-5; 7 nucleotides match TRBD2. Germline assignment: CDR1 SGHTA and CDR2 FQGNSA. J lost 2 bases, V lost 2 bases, and 8 bases had no gene match. The CDR3 consists of 16 residues.